Included here is one T cell receptor beta chain sequence, with context. This entry comes from a study of T cell changes during pregnancy in multiple sclerosis. Profiling relied on immunoSEQ multiplex PCR, and the TCRdb table lists in-frame clones only, not all of them. Here the sample spans about 71,000 clones, around nine tenths being singletons. The sequence derives from a female donor with multiple sclerosis, enrolled in a pregnancy study. The starting material was peripheral blood, obtained in the third trimester of pregnancy.

For the CDR3, the DNA is TGTGCCAGCAGTTACTCGACGGGACAGGTGAACTACGAGCAGTACTTC. Residues: CASSYSTGQVNYEQYF. The genes are TRBV6-5 and TRBJ2-7; 8 bases fit TRBD1. From germline, CDR1 is MNHEY and CDR2 SVGAGI. V was pared by 0 bases and J by 3 bases, with 7 bases of the junction left unmatched. The CDR3 runs 16 residues.